One sample yielded the 21 T cell receptor beta chains listed below, sequenced in a study of blood T cell repertoires in COVID-19. Profiled with immunoSEQ multiplex PCR; TCRdb holds only in-frame clones, not every one. The sample lists roughly 200,000 clones; nearly 90% were seen once. The material sequenced was peripheral blood. These receptors all stem from a man aged 50-60 years with acute or convalescent COVID-19.

The chain has TRBV19 and TRBJ1-2, with D perhaps matching TRBD1 (6 bases). The CDR3 spans 17 residues. Deletions cut 0 bases from V and 2 bases from J, with 16 bases between. Germline CDR1 is LNHDA and CDR2 is SQIVND (reference sequence). DNA for the CDR3: TGTGCCAGTAGTATAGATGGGACCGGGACACCGAACTATGGCTACACCTTC. Translating gives CASSIDGTGTPNYGYTF.

The chain combines TRBV14 with TRBJ2-3, with D unclear. Germline lookup yields CDR1 SGHDN and CDR2 FVKESK. This CDR3 has 16 residues. Trimming pared 4 bases from V and 4 bases from J, leaving 18 bases between. Here the CDR3 reads CASSPLGLGRADTQYF. As DNA, the CDR3 is TGTGCCAGCAGCCCCCTTGGTTTGGGCAGAGCAGATACGCAGTATTTT.

The DNA for the CDR3 is TGCGCCAGCAGTGTTCCCCCCGGGACAGCGATTGGCAATGAGCAGTTCTTC. Translating gives CASSVPPGTAIGNEQFF. This chain connects TRBV10-2 to TRBJ2-1, with 7 bases fitting TRBD1. Germline lookup yields CDR1 WSHSY and CDR2 SAAADI. The CDR3 has 17 amino acids. J was trimmed by 6 bases and V by 4 bases; bases with no gene match: 15.

Details on this clone: As the CDR3 is not closed by the conserved phenylalanine or tryptophan, this likely results from a read error. It is unclear where the CDR3 begins or ends on the DNA, so no DNA is shown, and the CDR3 is as TCRdb lists it. The V call is TRBV21-1, the J call TRBJ1-4; the table assigns TRBD1, which was not confirmed against the DNA. TRBV21-1 is flagged as a pseudogene. The CDR3 comprises 12 residues, both ends counted. CDR3 residues: CASSKVEDREVG.

The chain uses TRBV5-1 and TRBJ2-2; D remains unclear. The CDR3 runs to 14 residues. The germline V and J ends were trimmed by 7 bases and 5 bases, with 15 bases remaining between them. From germline, CDR1 is SGHRS and CDR2 YFSETQ. CDR3 sequence (DNA): TGCGCCAGCGAGGAAACGACGGAAACCGGGGAGCTGTTTTTT. Its translation: CASEETTETGELFF.

V and J are TRBV27 and TRBJ2-1, with 8 nucleotides matching TRBD2. Germline CDR1 reads MNHEY; CDR2 reads SMNVEV (reference sequence). This CDR3 has 16 residues. The junction had 12 bases not matched to a gene; V was cut back by 6 bases and J by 5 bases. DNA for the CDR3: TGTGCCAGCAGACCCGGGGCTAGCGGGTGGGACAATGAGCAGTTCTTC. Encoded protein: CASRPGASGWDNEQFF.

The CDR3 DNA sequence: TGTGCCAGCTCAGAAGGACAGATTAATGAAAAACTGTTTTTT. Encoded protein: CASSEGQINEKLFF. The gene calls are TRBV18 and TRBJ1-4; D may be TRBD1 (6 bases). The CDR3 length is 14 residues. Germline V CDR1 and CDR2: KGHSH, LQKENI. Trimming pared 5 bases from V and 4 bases from J, leaving 11 bases between.

V and J are TRBV28 and TRBJ1-3; 7 bases align to TRBD1. V shed 5 bases and J 2 bases; nucleotides not matched to a gene: 6. Per germline, CDR1 MDHEN and CDR2 SYDVKM. The CDR3 extends over 15 amino acids. The CDR3 nucleotides read TGTGCCAGCAGTCAAGCTGGGACAGCTGGAAACACCATATATTTT. Protein sequence: CASSQAGTAGNTIYF.

V usage is TRBV6-6 and J usage is TRBJ2-7, with TRBD1 matching over 12 bases. V gave up 5 bases and J gave up 7 bases; unmatched junction bases: 9. Germline V CDR1 and CDR2: MNHNY, SVGAGI (reference sequence). The CDR3 consists of 15 residues. This CDR3 reads CASSAWDRGHWEQYV. CDR3 sequence (DNA): TGTGCCAGCAGTGCCTGGGACAGGGGGCATTGGGAGCAGTACGTC.

The chain carries TRBV24-1 and TRBJ1-2, with 9 bases fitting TRBD1. The length of the CDR3 is 16 residues. V lost 3 bases and J lost 1; bases outside the gene matches: 5. Germline V gene sequence: CDR1 KGHDR, CDR2 SFDVKD. The CDR3: CATSDGTGPINYGYTF. Here the CDR3 DNA reads TGTGCCACCAGTGATGGGACAGGGCCGATTAACTATGGCTACACCTTC.

The J gene is TRBJ2-2, the V gene TRBV7-6, with unresolved D. Germline V gives CDR1 SGHVS, CDR2 FNYEAQ. The CDR3 runs to 13 residues. V gave up 5 bases and J gave up 5 bases, with 9 bases separating them. The CDR3 DNA follows: TGTGCCAGCAGCCCGCGACAAACCGGGGAGCTGTTTTTT. Translation: CASSPRQTGELFF.

The chain employs TRBV11-2 and TRBJ1-6; no clear D gene. Germline values: CDR1 SGHAT, CDR2 FQNNGV. Trimming left V 0 bases short and J 7 bases short, with 10 bases between. The CDR3 covers 15 residues. For the CDR3, the DNA is TGTGCCAGCAGCTTAGATCCGGCGGCCAATTCACCCCTCCACTTT. Amino acids: CASSLDPAANSPLHF.

The chain links TRBV19 to TRBJ2-3; a possible D gene is TRBD1 (6 bases). The CDR3 spans 15 residues. V dropped 3 bases and J dropped 2 bases, with 12 bases sitting between them. Germline V gene data show CDR1 as LNHDA and CDR2 as SQIVND (reference sequence). This chain's CDR3 is CASSISQGLTDTQYF. The CDR3 DNA follows: TGTGCCAGTAGTATCTCGCAGGGGCTCACAGATACGCAGTATTTT.

The chain has TRBV18 and TRBJ2-7, with TRBD1 matching over 7 bases. This CDR3 is built from 12 residues. CDR1 is KGHSH and CDR2 is LQKENI in the germline V gene. The ends lost 2 bases at V and 5 bases at J; junction bases unmatched: 0. CDR3 protein: CASSPRGHEQYF. The CDR3 DNA is TGTGCCAGCTCACCAAGGGGGCACGAGCAGTACTTC.

This chain links TRBV3-1 (or the pseudogene TRBV3-2) with TRBJ2-1, with 9 bases that match TRBD2. Germline CDR1 LGHDT, CDR2 YNNKEL (reference sequence). The V and J ends lost 0 bases and 10 bases, in that order; junction bases with no gene match: 7. The CDR3 consists of 15 residues. The CDR3 is CASSQDAGGPREQFF. DNA for the CDR3: TGTGCCAGCAGCCAAGATGCGGGAGGGCCACGGGAGCAGTTCTTC.

The chain carries TRBV10-3 and TRBJ1-1; no clear D. CDR3 length: 13 residues. The germline CDR1 and CDR2 sequences are ENHRY and SYGVKD. The ends were cut back, 4 bases at V and 3 bases at J, with 9 bases in the middle. The CDR3 region is CAISGRVDTEAFF. CDR3 DNA sequence: TGTGCCATCAGTGGGAGGGTCGACACTGAAGCTTTCTTT.

The gene calls are TRBV18 and TRBJ2-1; 12 nucleotides match TRBD2. Germline V gene lookup returns CDR1 KGHSH and CDR2 LQKENI. CDR3 length: 15 amino acids. The V gene end was trimmed by 6 bases and the J gene end by 8 bases; junction bases not matched to a gene: 8. The CDR3 sequence is CASSRGLAGFDEQFF. The CDR3 DNA is TGTGCCAGCTCTCGCGGACTAGCGGGATTCGATGAGCAGTTCTTC.

This chain connects TRBV7-9 to TRBJ2-7; D gene ambiguous. CDR1 is SEHNR, CDR2 FQNEAQ, per germline (reference sequence). V was trimmed by 2 bases and J by 2 bases, leaving 4 bases between them. The CDR3 covers 12 residues. CDR3 DNA: TGTGCCAGCAGCTTAAGCCCCTACGAGCAGTACTTC. Its translation is CASSLSPYEQYF.

This chain joins TRBV5-1 and TRBJ2-7, with a tentative D call TRBD2 (5 bases). CDR3 length: 17 amino acids. V lost 3 bases and J 2 bases, leaving 21 bases between the germline ends. The V gene's germline CDR1 is SGHRS and CDR2 YFSETQ. As DNA, the CDR3 is TGCGCCAGCAGCTCCCCCCCCCTCTACGGGATCACCTACGAGCAGTACTTC. It encodes CASSSPPLYGITYEQYF.

The chain uses TRBV9 and TRBJ2-1; TRBD2 agrees at 7 bases. Germline CDR1 SGDLS, CDR2 YYNGEE. The CDR3 spans 14 residues. Germline trimming cut 4 bases from V and 8 bases from J; bases unmatched to any gene: 9. The CDR3 nucleotides are TGTGCCAGCAGCAACGGGGAGGGGTTGCATGAGCAGTTCTTC. It yields the protein CASSNGEGLHEQFF.

The rearrangement links TRBV5-3 to TRBJ2-2; 9 nucleotides align to TRBD2. TRBV5-3 is an ORF for which the function is uncertain. This CDR3 comprises 16 residues. V trimming: 4 bases; J trimming: 5 bases; junction bases outside the gene matches: 9. CDR3 sequence (DNA): TGTGCCAGAAGCCTTATAGCGGGAGCGGTAACCGGGGAGCTGTTTTTT. Its protein product is CARSLIAGAVTGELFF.